What follows are 24 T cell receptor beta chains derived from one specimen sequenced in a study of blood T cell repertoires in COVID-19. Sequenced by immunoSEQ multiplex PCR; TCRdb stores in-frame clones only, minus some. The data contain around 140,000 clones, roughly 84% of them singletons. Sequencing input: peripheral blood. The receptors shown here come from a man in his 60s with active or convalescent COVID-19.

The chain links TRBV7-9 to TRBJ2-4; 7 positions agree with TRBD1. The CDR3 runs 16 residues. Per germline, CDR1 SEHNR and CDR2 FQNEAQ (reference sequence). V lost 5 bases, J lost 0 bases, and 7 bases stayed unmatched. As DNA, the CDR3 is TGTGCCAGCAGCGTCGACAGGGAAATAGCCAAAAACATTCAGTACTTC. Translating gives CASSVDREIAKNIQYF.

The CDR3 DNA is TGTGCCAGTAGTATAGATGGGGGGGACGAGCAGTACTTC. Translation: CASSIDGGDEQYF. The gene calls are TRBV19 and TRBJ2-7; 7 positions match TRBD2. The CDR3 extends over 13 amino acids. The germline V gene encodes CDR1 LNHDA and CDR2 SQIVND (reference sequence). The junction had 1 base not matched to a gene; V was cut back by 0 bases and J by 5 bases.

This chain uses TRBV11-3 with TRBJ1-2; TRBD1 matches at 8 bases. V lost 2 bases to trimming and J lost 8 bases; unmatched junction nucleotides: 4. From germline, CDR1 is SGHNT and CDR2 YENEEA. The CDR3 totals 13 residues. For the CDR3, the DNA is TGTGCCAGCAGCTTATATACAGGGGGAGGCTACACCTTC. The encoded protein is CASSLYTGGGYTF.

This clone was counted a few times. The chain links TRBV7-2 to TRBJ1-2; a possible D gene is TRBD1 (6 bases). CDR3 size: 16 residues. Germline CDR1 SGHTA, CDR2 FQGNSA. The germline V and J ends were trimmed by 1 base and 7 bases, with 19 bases remaining between them. CDR3 sequence reads: CASSLGGRGRDSGYTF. The DNA of the CDR3 is TGTGCCAGCAGCTTAGGGGGCAGGGGACGAGACTCTGGCTACACCTTC.

The chain recombines TRBV4-3 with TRBJ2-1; D gene unclear. CDR3 length: 12 residues. Trimming removed 1 base at V and 8 bases at J, with 6 bases between. Germline V CDR1 and CDR2: LGHNA, YSLEER. CDR3 bases: TGCGCCAGCAGCCAAGCTTCTGATGAGCAGTTCTTC. Translated: CASSQASDEQFF.

CDR3 protein: CASSPGTSGSGSTGELFF. In nucleotides, the CDR3 is TGCGCCAGCAGCCCCGGGACTAGCGGGAGTGGTAGCACCGGGGAGCTGTTTTTT. The chain recombines TRBV5-1 with TRBJ2-2, with 14 bases that match TRBD2. Germline values: CDR1 SGHRS, CDR2 YFSETQ. V shed 4 bases, J shed 4 bases, and the junction held 9 bases outside the gene matches. There are 18 residues in the CDR3.

To note about this clone: Other DNA sequences in the same sample also yield this CDR3. The rearrangement links TRBV5-1 to TRBJ1-1; D gene unclear. The V end was cut by 0 bases, the J end by 0 bases, with 3 bases between. CDR3 length equals 13 residues. CDR1 is SGHRS, CDR2 YFSETQ, per germline. The CDR3 is CASSLAVNTEAFF. CDR3 coding DNA: TGCGCCAGCAGCTTGGCCGTGAACACTGAAGCTTTCTTT.

The V and J genes are TRBV11-2 and TRBJ2-1, with D perhaps TRBD2 (7 bases). Trimming pared 4 bases from V and 7 bases from J, leaving 20 bases between. Germline-derived CDR1 and CDR2 are SGHAT and FQNNGV. The CDR3 runs to 16 residues. The CDR3, as DNA: TGTGCCAGCAGCTCCCTGTGGGAGGGGGTTTTTAATGAGCAGTTCTTC. Its protein product is CASSSLWEGVFNEQFF.

This chain connects TRBV20-1 to TRBJ2-1, with a possible D match to TRBD2 (5 bases). The CDR3 has 11 amino acids. The V gene lost 6 bases and the J gene lost 6 bases, with 9 bases spanning the gap. Germline V lookup: CDR1 DFQATT, CDR2 SNEGSKA (reference sequence). CDR3 coding DNA: TGCAGTGCGGGAGTTGGCAATGAGCAGTTCTTC. This encodes CSAGVGNEQFF.

The gene calls are TRBV19 and TRBJ1-4; TRBD1 aligns across 7 bases. Germline values: CDR1 LNHDA, CDR2 SQIVND (reference sequence). The ends lost 3 bases at V and 3 bases at J; junction bases unmatched: 4. The CDR3 length is 15 residues. The CDR3 DNA reads TGTGCCAGTAGTATGTTTGGGACAGCTAATGAAAAACTGTTTTTT. It specifies CASSMFGTANEKLFF.

This clone has just a few counts. The rearrangement uses TRBV10-3 and TRBJ1-1, with 7 bases fitting TRBD1. After removal of 7 bases from V and 4 bases from J, the junction contained 3 bases not matched to a gene. The CDR3 has 12 residues. Germline CDR1 ENHRY, CDR2 SYGVKD. The CDR3 is CAITAGGTEAFF. DNA of the CDR3: TGTGCCATCACAGCAGGGGGCACTGAAGCTTTCTTT.

This chain joins TRBV7-2 and TRBJ2-3; 7 bases line up with TRBD2. In germline, CDR1 is SGHTA, CDR2 FQGNSA. Trimming cost V 7 bases and J 2 bases; bases outside gene matches: 6. The CDR3 runs 14 residues. CDR3 nucleotides: TGTGCCAGCACCCTGGGGGGGGTCACAGATACGCAGTATTTT. This encodes CASTLGGVTDTQYF.

The chain links TRBV5-4 to TRBJ1-2; 7 bases fit TRBD1. CDR1 SGHNT and CDR2 YYREEE come from the germline V gene (reference sequence). The length of the CDR3 is 14 residues. Trimming cost V 4 bases and J 6 bases; bases outside gene matches: 9. CDR3 protein: CASSAKTGDNGYTF. Here the CDR3 DNA reads TGTGCCAGCAGCGCCAAAACAGGGGATAATGGCTACACCTTC.

This clone occurred a few times. The rearrangement joins TRBV24-1 to TRBJ2-1; 11 bases are shared with TRBD2. This CDR3 is 15 amino acids long. Germline-derived CDR1 and CDR2 are KGHDR and SFDVKD. V shed 6 bases, J shed 7 bases, and the junction held 7 bases outside the gene matches. CDR3 sequence reads: CATSLTSGVGNEQFF. CDR3 DNA: TGTGCCACCAGTCTGACTAGCGGGGTTGGGAATGAGCAGTTCTTC.

The chain employs TRBV10-3 and TRBJ1-1; possibly TRBD1 for D (6 bases). CDR1 is ENHRY and CDR2 is SYGVKD in the germline V gene. The CDR3 is made up of 14 amino acids. V was shortened by 6 bases and J by 1 base, with 12 bases between the two germline ends. The CDR3 bases are TGTGCCATCAGCGCCAGGGGCCCGAACACTGAAGCTTTCTTT. Amino acids: CAISARGPNTEAFF.

V and J are TRBV29-1 and TRBJ1-2; tentatively, D is TRBD1 (6 bases). CDR3 length: 13 amino acids. Trimming shortened V by 4 bases and J by 8 bases, and 17 bases separated the two germline ends. Germline V gene lookup returns CDR1 SQVTM and CDR2 ANQGSEA. The CDR3 DNA is TGCAGCGTTGTCCCGGGGGGCGGGGAGGGCTACACCTTC. Translating it yields CSVVPGGGEGYTF. The full variable domain, its missing parts supplied by reference TRBV29-1 and TRBJ1-2, is SAVISQKPSRDICQRGTSLTIQCQVDSQVTMMFWYRQQPGQSLTLIATANQGSEATYESGFVIDKFPISRPNLTFSTLTVSNMSPEDSSIYLCSVVPGGGEGYTFGSGTRLTVV.

This chain links TRBV27 with TRBJ2-5; D gene unclear. The CDR3 runs to 17 residues. Trimming pared 5 bases from V and 5 bases from J, leaving 24 bases between. Germline V gives CDR1 MNHEY, CDR2 SMNVEV (reference sequence). In DNA, the CDR3 is TGTGCCAGCAGTCCTACCCTTATTAGTGTGTCTTCGGAGACCCAGTACTTC. Amino acid sequence: CASSPTLISVSSETQYF.

The rearrangement links TRBV5-1 to TRBJ2-2, with 9 bases lining up with TRBD1. The V and J ends lost 4 bases and 4 bases, in that order; junction bases with no gene match: 8. The CDR3 has 16 amino acids. In germline, CDR1 is SGHRS, CDR2 YFSETQ. CDR3 region: CASSALQGAGTGELFF. The DNA of the CDR3 is TGCGCCAGCAGCGCGCTACAGGGGGCGGGCACCGGGGAGCTGTTTTTT.

The chain employs TRBV13 and TRBJ1-2; the match to TRBD1 covers 8 bases. With V trimmed by 2 bases and J by 3 bases, 5 bases remained unmatched. Per germline, CDR1 PRHDT and CDR2 FYEKMQ (reference sequence). CDR3 length: 15 amino acids. Here the CDR3 reads CASSLRGQADYGYTF. The DNA of the CDR3 is TGTGCCAGCAGCTTAAGGGGACAGGCCGACTATGGCTACACCTTC.

The gene calls are TRBV12-3 or TRBV12-4 and TRBJ2-5, with D maybe TRBD2 (5 bases). This CDR3 is built from 13 residues. The ends were cut back, 2 bases at V and 4 bases at J, with 8 bases in the middle. The CDR3 DNA is TGTGCCAGCAGTTTACAAGCGGTAGAGACCCAGTACTTC. It encodes CASSLQAVETQYF.

The J gene is TRBJ1-5, the V gene TRBV6-5; 7 nucleotides agree with TRBD1. The CDR3 is 15 residues long. Germline V CDR1 and CDR2: MNHEY, SVGAGI. With 6 bases clipped from V and 4 bases from J, the junction kept 9 bases outside the gene matches. This CDR3 is CASRPAGGTNQPQHF. Here the CDR3 DNA reads TGTGCCAGCAGGCCAGCAGGGGGAACGAATCAGCCCCAGCATTTT.

The chain has TRBV11-3 and TRBJ2-2, with a possible D match to TRBD2 (5 bases). The V end lost 3 bases, the J end lost 0 bases, and 17 bases lay between the germline ends. Germline values: CDR1 SGHNT, CDR2 YENEEA. The CDR3 is 18 amino acids. Written as DNA, the CDR3 is TGTGCCAGCAGCTTCTTCTCAGGACGACTATCGAACACCGGGGAGCTGTTTTTT. As protein: CASSFFSGRLSNTGELFF. The variable domain in full, with the rest retrieved from reference TRBV11-3 and TRBJ2-2, is EAGVVQSPRYKIIEKKQPVAFWCNPISGHNTLYWYLQNLGQGPELLIRYENEEAVDDSQLPKDRFSAERLKGVDSTLKIQPAELGDSAVYLCASSFFSGRLSNTGELFFGEGSRLTVL.

The chain joins TRBV7-2 to TRBJ1-4, with 9 bases lining up with TRBD1. Germline assignment: CDR1 SGHTA and CDR2 FQGNSA. The trim removed 5 bases at V and 3 bases at J, leaving 7 bases unmatched. The CDR3 totals 16 residues. CDR3: CASSPGQGRPNEKLFF. DNA for the CDR3: TGTGCCAGCAGCCCTGGACAGGGGCGGCCTAATGAAAAACTGTTTTTT.

Concerning this clone itself: In the same sample, other DNA sequences code for this CDR3. The chain carries TRBV10-2 and TRBJ1-5, with D perhaps TRBD1 (5 bases). The germline V gene encodes CDR1 WSHSY and CDR2 SAAADI. V gave up 8 bases and J gave up 0 bases, with 17 bases separating them. The CDR3 extends over 16 amino acids. CDR3 sequence reads: CASSGGGRYSNQPQHF. DNA of the CDR3: TGCGCCAGCTCTGGGGGGGGTAGGTATAGCAATCAGCCCCAGCATTTT.